These 5 T cell receptor beta chains came from one sample sequenced in a study of T cell responses to AZD1222 COVID-19 vaccine. The method was immunoSEQ multiplex PCR; TCRdb's version includes in-frame clones alone and lacks a portion of them. This table holds about 130,000 clones, approximately 85% found once. The material was peripheral blood, obtained 28 days after the second dose of the MenACWY control vaccine. These receptors were obtained from an adult who received the MenACWY meningococcal vaccine as a control.

Notes on this clone: The junction does not match germline at one end; this may be a read error. This chain's CDR3 is CASSLDYIWDRGTPNTEAFF. The CDR3 DNA follows: TGTGCTAGCAGCTTAGATTATATTTGGGACCGAGGGACTCCGAACACTGAAGCTTTCTTT. The V call is TRBV7-7, the J call TRBJ1-1; TRBD1 might be the D (5 bases). CDR1 and CDR2 from the germline V gene are SSHAT and FNYEAQ (reference sequence). The CDR3 extends over 20 amino acids.

The gene calls are TRBV15 and TRBJ2-7, with no clear D. The germline V gene encodes CDR1 LNHNV and CDR2 YYDKDF (reference sequence). The CDR3 extends over 13 amino acids. V was clipped by 4 bases and J by 7 bases, with 14 bases between them. The chain's CDR3 is CATSIRLGGEQYF. The DNA of the CDR3 is TGTGCCACCAGCATCCGACTGGGCGGTGAGCAGTACTTC.

The V call is TRBV6-1, the J call TRBJ1-5; TRBD1 aligns across 7 bases. The CDR3 extends over 13 amino acids. CDR1 and CDR2 from the germline V gene are MNHNS and SASEGT. The V gene end was trimmed by 3 bases and the J gene end by 6 bases; junction bases not matched to a gene: 2. CDR3 sequence: CASSDDRVQPQHF. For the CDR3, the DNA is TGTGCCAGCAGTGACGACAGGGTTCAGCCCCAGCATTTT.

The J gene is TRBJ2-1, the V gene TRBV7-8; D not resolved. The CDR3 totals 17 residues. Trimming shortened V by 4 bases and J by 0 bases, and 16 bases separated the two germline ends. CDR1 and CDR2 (germline): SGHVS, FQNEAQ. The CDR3: CASSSTPPASSYNEQFF. The CDR3 DNA reads TGTGCCAGCAGCTCAACCCCTCCGGCTAGCTCCTACAATGAGCAGTTCTTC.

This clone was seen a single time. The V gene is TRBV18, the J gene TRBJ1-2, with 8 nucleotides matching TRBD1. The CDR3 has 14 residues. The J segment lost 3 bases and the V segment lost 3 bases, leaving 3 bases of the junction unmatched. Germline V gene data show CDR1 as KGHSH and CDR2 as LQKENI. CDR3 sequence reads: CASSPTGEDYGYTF. In nucleotides, the CDR3 is TGTGCCAGCTCACCGACAGGGGAAGACTATGGCTACACCTTC.